The source of this TCR beta chain is a study of HIV-infected patients and healthy controls. The CDR3 extends over 13 amino acids. V gave up 5 bases and J gave up 2 bases, with 8 bases separating them. One entry per CDR3 protein results from TCRdb running MiXCR on the 5' RACE reads. Of approximately 64,000 distinct CDR3 sequences listed, 15% to 20% are singletons. This chain links TRBV12-3 or TRBV12-4 with TRBJ2-3, with D uncertain. The clonotype was recovered from a human donor in good health. The sample comprised CD4+ T cells from blood. CDR3 bases: TGTGCCAGCAGTGCGGCCTACACAGATACGCAGTATTTT. Amino acid sequence: CASSAAYTDTQYF.